This T cell receptor beta chain was retrieved from a study of a mutant IDH1 vaccine in newly diagnosed glioma. The time point denotes: week 5, during vaccination. The vaccine gave 300 ug of a 20-mer mutant IDH1 peptide subcutaneously per dose. About this clone: Its antigen is currently unknown.

CDR3 length: 13 amino acids. V shed 7 bases and J 1 base; nucleotides not matched to a gene: 6. Germline CDR1 and CDR2: SQVTM and ANQGSEA. Produced via immunoSEQ multiplex PCR; TCRdb's table is partial and in-frame only. The sample lists approximately 57,000 clones; approximately 79% were seen once. This TCR was recovered from a woman aged 18-29 years with glioma. Some clones in this sample may be carry-over from other donors' samples. This sample comprised PBMCs, obtained from a glioma patient whose treatment included an IDH1 peptide vaccine. J is TRBJ1-1 and V is TRBV29-1; 7 bases line up with TRBD1. The CDR3 protein is CSAYDRANTEAFF. CDR3 coding DNA: TGCAGCGCCTACGACAGGGCGAACACTGAAGCTTTCTTT.